The present T cell receptor (beta chain) was sequenced within a study of glioma-infiltrating T cells after dendritic cell vaccination. Study-wide background: Between the early 2000s and the early 2010s, patients got autologous tumor lysate-pulsed dendritic cell vaccines.

The PCR used 60 V beta and 13 J beta primers. The method was immunoSEQ multiplex PCR; TCRdb's version includes in-frame clones alone and lacks a portion of them. The sample records 99,000 or so clones, roughly 80% being singletons. V lost 6 bases and J lost 6; bases outside the gene matches: 8. CDR1 SNHLY and CDR2 FYNNEI come from the germline V gene. There are 15 residues in the CDR3. Time point noted: after dendritic cell vaccination, including at tumor progression/relapse. Sequencing was performed on blood, taken after dendritic cell vaccination. The chain couples TRBV2 to TRBJ2-1; 10 bases line up with TRBD2. This sequence originates from a human donor with glioblastoma. The CDR3 sequence is CASRVSGGAFNEQFF. The CDR3 region has the DNA TGTGCCAGCAGGGTGAGCGGGGGGGCTTTCAATGAGCAGTTCTTC.